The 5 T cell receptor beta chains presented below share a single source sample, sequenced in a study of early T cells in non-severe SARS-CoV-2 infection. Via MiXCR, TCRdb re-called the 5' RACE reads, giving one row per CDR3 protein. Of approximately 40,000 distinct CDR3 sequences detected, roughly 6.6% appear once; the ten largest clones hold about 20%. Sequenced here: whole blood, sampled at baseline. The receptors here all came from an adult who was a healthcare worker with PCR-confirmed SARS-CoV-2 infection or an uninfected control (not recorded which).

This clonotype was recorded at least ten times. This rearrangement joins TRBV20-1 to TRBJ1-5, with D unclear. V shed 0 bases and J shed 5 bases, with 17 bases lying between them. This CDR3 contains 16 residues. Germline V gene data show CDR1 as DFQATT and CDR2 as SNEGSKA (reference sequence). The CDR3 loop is CSARDSRSVQDQPQHF. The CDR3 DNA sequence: TGCAGTGCTAGAGATTCCCGCTCGGTCCAGGATCAGCCCCAGCATTTT.

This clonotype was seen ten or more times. The CDR3 DNA follows: TGTGCCAGCAGCTTCGGTCCGGATCGCACAGATACGCAGTATTTT. Its translation is CASSFGPDRTDTQYF. The chain recombines TRBV11-2 with TRBJ2-3; D call uncertain. Germline CDR1 reads SGHAT; CDR2 reads FQNNGV. The CDR3 totals 15 residues. Trimming removed 3 bases at V and 1 base at J, with 11 bases between.

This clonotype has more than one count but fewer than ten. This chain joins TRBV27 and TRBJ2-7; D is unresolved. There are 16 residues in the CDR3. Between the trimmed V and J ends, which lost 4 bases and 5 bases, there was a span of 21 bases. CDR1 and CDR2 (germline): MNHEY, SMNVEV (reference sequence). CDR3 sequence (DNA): TGTGCCAGCAGTTCTTTATTTTCTGTCAAGCTAGACGAGCAGTACTTC. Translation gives CASSSLFSVKLDEQYF.

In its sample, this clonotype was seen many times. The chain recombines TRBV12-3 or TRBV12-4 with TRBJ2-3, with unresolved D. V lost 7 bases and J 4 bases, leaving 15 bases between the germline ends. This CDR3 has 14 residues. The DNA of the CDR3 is TGTGCCAGCACCCTGGCAAGGGTCGCAGATACGCAGTATTTT. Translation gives CASTLARVADTQYF.

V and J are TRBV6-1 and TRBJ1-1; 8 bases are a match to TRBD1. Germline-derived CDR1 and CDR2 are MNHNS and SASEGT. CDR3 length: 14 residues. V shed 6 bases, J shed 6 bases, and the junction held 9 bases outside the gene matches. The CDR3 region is CASRLTGAKAEAFF. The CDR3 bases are TGTGCCAGCAGGTTGACAGGGGCCAAGGCTGAAGCTTTCTTT.